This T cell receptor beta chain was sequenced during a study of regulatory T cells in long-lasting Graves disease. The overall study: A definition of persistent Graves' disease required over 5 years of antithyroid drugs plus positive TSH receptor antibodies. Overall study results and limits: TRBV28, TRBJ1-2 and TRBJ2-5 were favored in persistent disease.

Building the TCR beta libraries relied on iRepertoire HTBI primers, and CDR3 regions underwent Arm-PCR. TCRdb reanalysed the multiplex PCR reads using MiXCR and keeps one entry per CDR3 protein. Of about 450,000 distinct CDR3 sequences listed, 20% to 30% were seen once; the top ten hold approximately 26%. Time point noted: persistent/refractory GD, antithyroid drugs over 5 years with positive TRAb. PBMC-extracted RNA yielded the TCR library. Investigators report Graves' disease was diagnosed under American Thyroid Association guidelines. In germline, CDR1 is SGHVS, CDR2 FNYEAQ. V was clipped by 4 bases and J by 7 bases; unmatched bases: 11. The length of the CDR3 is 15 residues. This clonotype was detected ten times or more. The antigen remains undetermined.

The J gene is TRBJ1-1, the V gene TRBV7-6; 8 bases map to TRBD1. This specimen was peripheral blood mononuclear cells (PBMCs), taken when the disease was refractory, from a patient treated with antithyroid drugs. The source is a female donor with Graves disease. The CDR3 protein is CASSWTGQGGGEAFF. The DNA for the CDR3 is TGTGCCAGCAGCTGGACCGGACAGGGAGGAGGTGAAGCTTTCTTT.